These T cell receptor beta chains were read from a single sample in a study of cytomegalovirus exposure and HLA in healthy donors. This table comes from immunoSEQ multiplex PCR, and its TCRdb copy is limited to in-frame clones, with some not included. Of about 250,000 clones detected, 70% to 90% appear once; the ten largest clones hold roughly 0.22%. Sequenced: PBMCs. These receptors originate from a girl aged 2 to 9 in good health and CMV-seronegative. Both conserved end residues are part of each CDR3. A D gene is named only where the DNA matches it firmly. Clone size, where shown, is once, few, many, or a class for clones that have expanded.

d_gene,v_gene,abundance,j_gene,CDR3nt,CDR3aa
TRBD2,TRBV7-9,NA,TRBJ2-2,TGTGCCAGCACCCCACTAGCGAGAACCTACACCGGGGAGCTGTTTTTT,CASTPLARTYTGELFF
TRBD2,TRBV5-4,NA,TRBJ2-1,TGTGCCTGTTCTCGCGGGAGGGAAAACAATGAGCAGTTCTTC,CACSRGRENNEQFF
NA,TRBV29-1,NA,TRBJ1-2,TGCAGCGTTGAAGATTGGGCAATGGGTAAACAAGGGGCTAACTATGGCTACACCTTC,CSVEDWAMGKQGANYGYTF
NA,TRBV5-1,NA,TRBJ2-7,TGCGCCAGCAGCCTCGGTAGAGTAGCCTACGAGCAGTACTTC,CASSLGRVAYEQYF
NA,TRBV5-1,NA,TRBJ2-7,TGCGCCAGCAGCTTGACGGCGGAGCCCTACGAGCAGTACTTC,CASSLTAEPYEQYF
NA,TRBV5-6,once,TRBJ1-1,TGTGCCAGCAGCTTGCGGGGGGCGGGAGTCACTGCAGCTTTCTTT,CASSLRGAGVTAAFF
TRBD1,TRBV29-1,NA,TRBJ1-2,TGCAGCGTAGCCCCAGGGGGCAGGTATGGCTACACCTTC,CSVAPGGRYGYTF
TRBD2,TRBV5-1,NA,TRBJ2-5,TGCGCCAGCAGCTTGGGACCTAGCGGACTTCAAGAGACCCAGTACTTC,CASSLGPSGLQETQYF
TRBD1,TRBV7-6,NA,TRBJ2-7,TGTGCCAGCAGCGGAGGACAGGGATCCCCCTACGAGCAGTACTTC,CASSGGQGSPYEQYF
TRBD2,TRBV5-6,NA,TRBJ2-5,TGTGCCAGCAGCTGGGGAGGACTAGCGGGAGGTGAGGAGACCCAGTACTTC,CASSWGGLAGGEETQYF
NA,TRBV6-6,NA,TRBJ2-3,TGTGCCAGTACTAGCCGGGCAGATACGCAGTATTTT,CASTSRADTQYF
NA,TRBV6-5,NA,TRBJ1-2,TGTGCCAGCAGTTACCGCTACAGGTCCAACTATGGCTACACCTTC,CASSYRYRSNYGYTF
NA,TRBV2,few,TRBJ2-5,TGTGCCAGCAGTGGAGGGCAGACGTACCAAGAGACCCAGTACTTC,CASSGGQTYQETQYF
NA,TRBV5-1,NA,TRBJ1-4,TGCGCCAGCAGCTTAAAGTCGCAGGGATCGAATGAAAAACTGTTTTTT,CASSLKSQGSNEKLFF
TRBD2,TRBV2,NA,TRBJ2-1,TGTGCCAGCAGCGACACTAGCGGGCCGTACAATGAGCAGTTCTTC,CASSDTSGPYNEQFF
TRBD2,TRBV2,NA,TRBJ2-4,TGTGCCAGCAATCTCTCTGGGAGGGCCGCCAAAAACATTCAGTACTTC,CASNLSGRAAKNIQYF
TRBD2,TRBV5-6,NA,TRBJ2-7,TGTGCCAGCAGCTTGGCGGCTAGCGGGAGGCGCTGGACCTACGAGCAGTACTTC,CASSLAASGRRWTYEQYF
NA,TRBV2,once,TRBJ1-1,TGTGCCAGCGGGCGAACCACCGAAGCTTTCTTT,CASGRTTEAFF
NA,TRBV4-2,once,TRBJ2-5,TGTGCCAGCAACCCATCTGGCGGGTCTCAAGAGACCCAGTACTTC,CASNPSGGSQETQYF
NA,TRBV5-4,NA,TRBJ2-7,TGTGCCAGCAGCCATCAAGCGGGCGGGACCTACGAGCAGTACTTC,CASSHQAGGTYEQYF
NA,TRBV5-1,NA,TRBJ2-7,TGCGCCAGCAGCGCGGACTCCCCCTACGAGCAGTACTTC,CASSADSPYEQYF
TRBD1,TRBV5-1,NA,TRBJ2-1,TGCGCCAGCAGCCCTGCGCCCGGGACAGTCTACAATGAGCAGTTCTTC,CASSPAPGTVYNEQFF
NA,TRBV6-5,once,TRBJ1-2,TGTGCCTCGGGGGGACGGAACTATGGCTACACCTTC,CASGGRNYGYTF
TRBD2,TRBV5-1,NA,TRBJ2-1,TGCGCCAGCAGCTTACCCGGGACTAGCTCCTACAATGAGCAGTTCTTC,CASSLPGTSSYNEQFF
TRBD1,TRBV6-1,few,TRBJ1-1,TGTGCCAGCAGTGGGGACAGCCTCCTCATGAACACTGAAGCTTTCTTT,CASSGDSLLMNTEAFF
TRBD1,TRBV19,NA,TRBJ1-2,TGTGCCAGTAGCACCCGGGACAGAGGGGGCTTTAACTATGGCTACACCTTC,CASSTRDRGGFNYGYTF
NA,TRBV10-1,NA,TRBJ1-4,TGCGCCAGCAGTGAGTCGGCGGGGGCGGGAGAAAAACTGTTTTTT,CASSESAGAGEKLFF
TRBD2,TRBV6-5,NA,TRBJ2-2,TGTGCCAGCAGTTACCCGCATCCGGGACTACCCGGGGAGCTGTTTTTT,CASSYPHPGLPGELFF
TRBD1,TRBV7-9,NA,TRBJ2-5,TGTTCCAGCAGCCGGACAGGGGAGGAGACCCAGTACTTC,CSSSRTGEETQYF
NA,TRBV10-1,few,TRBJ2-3,TGCGCCAGCAGTGAAGGGAGACGGGCCTTCACAGATACGCAGTATTTT,CASSEGRRAFTDTQYF
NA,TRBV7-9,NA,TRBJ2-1,TGTGCCAGCAGTCAAGTACCACCAGGTGAGCAGTTCTTC,CASSQVPPGEQFF
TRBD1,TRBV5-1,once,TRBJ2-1,TGCGCCAGTATTCCCGGGACAGGGTACAATGAGCAGTTCTTC,CASIPGTGYNEQFF
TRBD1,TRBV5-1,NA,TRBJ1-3,TGCGCCAGCAGCTTGGGACAGGGGTTGTCTGGAAACACCATATATTTT,CASSLGQGLSGNTIYF
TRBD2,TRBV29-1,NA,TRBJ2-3,TGCAGCGTTGTCGGGGGGGCAGTAGATACGCAGTATTTT,CSVVGGAVDTQYF
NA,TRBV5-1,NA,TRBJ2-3,TGCGCCAGCAGCTTGGGGCAGGTCACAGATACGCAGTATTTT,CASSLGQVTDTQYF
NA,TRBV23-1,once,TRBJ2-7,TGCGCCAGCACTTCTCGGGGGAACGAGCAGTACTTC,CASTSRGNEQYF
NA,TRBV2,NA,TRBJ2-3,TGTGCCAGCAGTGCCCAGGGGCCTAGCACAGATACGCAGTATTTT,CASSAQGPSTDTQYF
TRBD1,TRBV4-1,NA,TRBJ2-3,TGCGCCAGCAGCCATGGTGGACAGGGGCTGGGAGTCCCCACAGATACGCAGTATTTT,CASSHGGQGLGVPTDTQYF
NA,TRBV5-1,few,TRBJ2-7,TGCGCCAGCAGCCCGCAACCACAGCTTACCTACGAGCAGTACTTC,CASSPQPQLTYEQYF
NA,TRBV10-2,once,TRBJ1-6,TGCGCCAGCAGCCCCTGGCAGGCGAGCTCCTATAATTCACCCCTCCACTTT,CASSPWQASSYNSPLHF
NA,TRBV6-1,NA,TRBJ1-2,TGTGCCAGCAGGGAGCCGGAGCAGGGCTATGGCTACACCTTC,CASREPEQGYGYTF
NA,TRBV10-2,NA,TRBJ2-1,TGCGCCAGCAGTGAGTTGGCGGTCCTGAGCCATGAGCAGTTCTTC,CASSELAVLSHEQFF
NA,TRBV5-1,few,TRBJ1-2,TGCGCCAGCAGGGGGGGGGTTCTAGGGGACCCGAAAAACTATGGCTACACCTTC,CASRGGVLGDPKNYGYTF
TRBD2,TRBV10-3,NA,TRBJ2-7,TGTGCCATCAGTGAGTCACTAGCGGGCTACGAGCAGTACTTC,CAISESLAGYEQYF
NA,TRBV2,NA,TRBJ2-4,TGTGCCAGCAGAAAGCACCCCCGGGAGAACATTCAGTACTTC,CASRKHPRENIQYF
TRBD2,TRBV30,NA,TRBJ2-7,TGTGCCTTCCTTCAGGCGTCGAGCGGGAGGTCCTACGAGCAGTACTTC,CAFLQASSGRSYEQYF
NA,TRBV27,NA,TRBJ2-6,TGTGCCAGCAGTTACGACAGGACTGGGGCCAACGTCCTGACTTTC,CASSYDRTGANVLTF
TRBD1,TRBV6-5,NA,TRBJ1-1,TGTGCCAGCAGTACCCGGGGGACAGGCCCTCGAGCTTTCTTT,CASSTRGTGPRAFF
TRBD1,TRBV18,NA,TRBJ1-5,TGTGCCAGCTCGCCGGGACAGGGTTATAGCAATCAGCCCCAGCATTTT,CASSPGQGYSNQPQHF
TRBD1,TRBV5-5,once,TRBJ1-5,TGTGCCAGCAGCGAAGGGGGCCCCAATCAGCCCCAGCATTTT,CASSEGGPNQPQHF
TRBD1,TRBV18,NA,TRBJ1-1,TGTGCCAGCTCACCCCCCGGGACAGGGGCCTTGTTGAACACTGAAGCTTTCTTT,CASSPPGTGALLNTEAFF
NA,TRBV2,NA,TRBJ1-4,TGTGCCAGCAAAGGGGGAGGGCGGCCAACTAATGAAAAACTGTTTTTT,CASKGGGRPTNEKLFF
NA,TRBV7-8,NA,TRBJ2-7,TGTGCCAGCAGCTTCCCACTACGAATGTTTGACGAGCAGTACTTC,CASSFPLRMFDEQYF
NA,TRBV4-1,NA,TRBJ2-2,TGCGCCAGCAGCCAAGTTCTCGGTTCCACCGGGGAGCTGTTTTTT,CASSQVLGSTGELFF